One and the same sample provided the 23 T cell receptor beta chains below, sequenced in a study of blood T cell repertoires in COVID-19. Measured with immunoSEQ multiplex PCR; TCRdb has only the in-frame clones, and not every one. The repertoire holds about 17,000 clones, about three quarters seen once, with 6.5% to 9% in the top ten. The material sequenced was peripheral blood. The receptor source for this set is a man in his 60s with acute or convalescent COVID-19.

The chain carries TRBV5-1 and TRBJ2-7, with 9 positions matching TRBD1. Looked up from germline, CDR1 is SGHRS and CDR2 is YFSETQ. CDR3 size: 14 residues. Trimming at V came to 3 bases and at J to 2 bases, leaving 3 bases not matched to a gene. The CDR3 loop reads CASSSGQGTYEQYF. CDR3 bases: TGCGCCAGCAGCTCCGGACAGGGGACCTACGAGCAGTACTTC.

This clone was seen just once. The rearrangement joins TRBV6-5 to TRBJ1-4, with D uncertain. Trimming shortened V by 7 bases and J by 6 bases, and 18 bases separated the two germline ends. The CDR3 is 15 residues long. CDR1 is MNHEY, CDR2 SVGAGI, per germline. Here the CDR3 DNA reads TGTGCCAGCAAACCCCTCGAGGCGTCGGATGAAAAACTGTTTTTT. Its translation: CASKPLEASDEKLFF.

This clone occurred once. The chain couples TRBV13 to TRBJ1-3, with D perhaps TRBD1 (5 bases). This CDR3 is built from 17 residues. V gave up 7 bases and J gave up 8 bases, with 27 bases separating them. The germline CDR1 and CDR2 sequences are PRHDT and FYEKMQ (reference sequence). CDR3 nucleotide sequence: TGTGCCAGCACCTTCAGGGTTTTGGGGACTAAGAGGGACACCATATATTTT. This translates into CASTFRVLGTKRDTIYF.

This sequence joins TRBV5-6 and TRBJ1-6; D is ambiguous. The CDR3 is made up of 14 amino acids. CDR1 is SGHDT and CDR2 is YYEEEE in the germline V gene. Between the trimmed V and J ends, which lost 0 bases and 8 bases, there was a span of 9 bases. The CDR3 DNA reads TGTGCCAGCAGCTTGGTCAACACAGATTCACCCCTCCACTTT. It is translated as CASSLVNTDSPLHF.

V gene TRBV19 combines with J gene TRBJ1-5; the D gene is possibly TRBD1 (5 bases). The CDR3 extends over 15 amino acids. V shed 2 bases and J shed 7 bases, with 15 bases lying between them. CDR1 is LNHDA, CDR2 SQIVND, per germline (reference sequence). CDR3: CASSISGSGRQPQHF. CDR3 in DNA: TGTGCCAGTAGTATAAGTGGGTCAGGGCGACAGCCCCAGCATTTT.

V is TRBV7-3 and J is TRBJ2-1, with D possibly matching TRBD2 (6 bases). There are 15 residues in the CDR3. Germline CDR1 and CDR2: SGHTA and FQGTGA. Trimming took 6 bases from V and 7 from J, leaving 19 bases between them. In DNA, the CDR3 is TGTGCCAGCAGTCTGCGAAAGGGAGGAAGAAATGAGCAGTTCTTC. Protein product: CASSLRKGGRNEQFF.

This CDR3 is CASSLAGRWAYEQYF. CDR3 bases: TGTGCCAGCAGCTTGGCTGGGAGATGGGCTTACGAGCAGTACTTC. This chain connects TRBV7-9 to TRBJ2-7; D may be TRBD2 (5 bases). Germline V CDR1 and CDR2: SEHNR, FQNEAQ (reference sequence). The CDR3 totals 15 residues. The V and J ends lost 3 bases and 4 bases respectively, with 16 bases between them.

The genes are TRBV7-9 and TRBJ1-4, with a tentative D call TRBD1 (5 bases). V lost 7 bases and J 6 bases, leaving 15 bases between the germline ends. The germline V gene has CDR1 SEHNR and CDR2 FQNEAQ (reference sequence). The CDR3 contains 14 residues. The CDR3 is CASNGQGIYEKLFF. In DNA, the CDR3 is TGTGCCAGCAACGGGCAGGGAATCTATGAAAAACTGTTTTTT. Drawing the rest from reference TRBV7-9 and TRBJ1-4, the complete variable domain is DTGVSQNPRHKITKRGQNVTFRCDPISEHNRLYWYRQTLGQGPEFLTYFQNEAQLEKSRLLSDRFSAERPKGSFSTLEIQRTEQGDSAMYLCASNGQGIYEKLFFGSGTQLSVL.

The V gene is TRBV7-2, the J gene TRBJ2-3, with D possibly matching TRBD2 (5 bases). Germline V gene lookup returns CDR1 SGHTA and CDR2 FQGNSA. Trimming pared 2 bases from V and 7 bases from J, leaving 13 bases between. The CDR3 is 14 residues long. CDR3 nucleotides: TGTGCCAGCAGCTTAAGGGATAGCGTGTATACGCAGTATTTT. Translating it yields CASSLRDSVYTQYF.

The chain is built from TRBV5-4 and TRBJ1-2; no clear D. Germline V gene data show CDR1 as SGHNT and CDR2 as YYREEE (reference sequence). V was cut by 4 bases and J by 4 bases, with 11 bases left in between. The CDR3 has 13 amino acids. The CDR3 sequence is CASSRDMVYGYTF. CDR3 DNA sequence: TGTGCCAGCAGCCGAGACATGGTCTATGGCTACACCTTC.

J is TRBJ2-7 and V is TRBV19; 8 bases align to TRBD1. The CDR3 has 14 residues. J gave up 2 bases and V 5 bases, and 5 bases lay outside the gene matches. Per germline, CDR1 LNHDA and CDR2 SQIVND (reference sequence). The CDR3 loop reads CASSFGQGTYEQYF. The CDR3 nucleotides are TGTGCCAGTAGTTTTGGACAGGGAACCTACGAGCAGTACTTC.

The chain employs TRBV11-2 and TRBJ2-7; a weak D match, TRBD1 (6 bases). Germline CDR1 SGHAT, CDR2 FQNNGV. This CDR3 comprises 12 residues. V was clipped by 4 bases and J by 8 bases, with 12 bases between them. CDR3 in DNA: TGTGCCAGCAGCTCGGACAGCGGCAAGCAGTACTTC. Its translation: CASSSDSGKQYF.

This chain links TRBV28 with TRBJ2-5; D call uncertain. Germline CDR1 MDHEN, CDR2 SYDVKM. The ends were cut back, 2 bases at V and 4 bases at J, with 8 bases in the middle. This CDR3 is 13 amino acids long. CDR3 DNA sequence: TGTGCCAGCAGTTTAAAAAGCCCAGAGACCCAGTACTTC. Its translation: CASSLKSPETQYF.

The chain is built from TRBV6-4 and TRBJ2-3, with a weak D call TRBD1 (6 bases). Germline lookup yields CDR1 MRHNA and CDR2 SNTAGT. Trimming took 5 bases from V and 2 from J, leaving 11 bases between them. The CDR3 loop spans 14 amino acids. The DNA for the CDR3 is TGTGCCAGCAGTTCGGACAGCAACACAGATACGCAGTATTTT. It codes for CASSSDSNTDTQYF.

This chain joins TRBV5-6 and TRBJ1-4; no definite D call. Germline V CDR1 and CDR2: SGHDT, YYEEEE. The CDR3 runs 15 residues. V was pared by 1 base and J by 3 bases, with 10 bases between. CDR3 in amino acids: CASSLSGQANEKLFF. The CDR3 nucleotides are TGTGCCAGCAGCTTGTCTGGCCAGGCTAATGAAAAACTGTTTTTT.

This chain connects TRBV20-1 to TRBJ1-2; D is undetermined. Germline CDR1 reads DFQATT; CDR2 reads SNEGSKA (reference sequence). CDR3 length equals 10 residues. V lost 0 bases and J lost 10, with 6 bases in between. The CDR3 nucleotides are TGCAGTGCTAGAGATCGGGACTACACCTTC. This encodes CSARDRDYTF.

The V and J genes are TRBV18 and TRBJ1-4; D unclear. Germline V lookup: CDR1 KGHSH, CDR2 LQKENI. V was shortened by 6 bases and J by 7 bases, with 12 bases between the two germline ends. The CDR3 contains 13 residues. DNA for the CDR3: TGTGCCAGCTCCCTATTGACTGGTGAAAAACTGTTTTTT. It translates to CASSLLTGEKLFF. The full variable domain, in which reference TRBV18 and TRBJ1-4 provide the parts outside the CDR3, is NAGVMQNPRHLVRRRGQEARLRCSPMKGHSHVYWYRQLPEEGLKFMVYLQKENIIDESGMPKERFSAEFPKEGPSILRIQQVVRGDSAAYFCASSLLTGEKLFFGSGTQLSVL.

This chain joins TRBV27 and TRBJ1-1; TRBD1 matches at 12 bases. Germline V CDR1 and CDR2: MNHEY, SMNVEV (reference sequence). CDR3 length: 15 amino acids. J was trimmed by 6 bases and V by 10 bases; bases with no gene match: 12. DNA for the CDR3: TGTGCCACCTTACCGGGACAGGGGGCTAGCGCTGAAGCTTTCTTT. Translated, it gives CATLPGQGASAEAFF.

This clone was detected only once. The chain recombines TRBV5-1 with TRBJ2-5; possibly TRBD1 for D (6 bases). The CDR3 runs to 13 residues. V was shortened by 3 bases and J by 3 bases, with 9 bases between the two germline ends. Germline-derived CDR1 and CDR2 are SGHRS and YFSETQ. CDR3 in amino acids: CASSSSGEETQYF. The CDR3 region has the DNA TGCGCCAGCAGCTCTTCAGGGGAAGAGACCCAGTACTTC. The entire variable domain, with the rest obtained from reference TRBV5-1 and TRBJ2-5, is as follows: KAGVTQTPRYLIKTRGQQVTLSCSPISGHRSVSWYQQTPGQGLQFLFEYFSETQRNKGNFPGRFSGRQFSNSRSEMNVSTLELGDSALYLCASSSSGEETQYFGPGTRLLVL.

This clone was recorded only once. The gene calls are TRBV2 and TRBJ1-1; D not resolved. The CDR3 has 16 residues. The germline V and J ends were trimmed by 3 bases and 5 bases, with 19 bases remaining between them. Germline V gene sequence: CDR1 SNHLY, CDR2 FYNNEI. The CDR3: CASSDSGGDGRTEAFF. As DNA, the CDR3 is TGTGCCAGCAGTGACAGCGGAGGAGACGGGAGAACTGAAGCTTTCTTT.

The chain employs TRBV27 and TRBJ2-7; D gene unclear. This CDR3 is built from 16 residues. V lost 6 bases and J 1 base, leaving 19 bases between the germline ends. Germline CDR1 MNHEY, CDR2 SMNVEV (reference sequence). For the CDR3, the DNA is TGTGCCAGCAGGCCCCCAACAGCCAGTTGGTCCTACGAGCAGTACTTC. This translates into CASRPPTASWSYEQYF.

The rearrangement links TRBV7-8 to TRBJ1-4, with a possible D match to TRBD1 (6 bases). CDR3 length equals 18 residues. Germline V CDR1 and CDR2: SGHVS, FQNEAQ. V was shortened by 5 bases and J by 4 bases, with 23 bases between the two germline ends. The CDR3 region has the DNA TGTGCCAGCAGCCCGAGTTTGACAGGCCCCCAGGATAATGAAAAACTGTTTTTT. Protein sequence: CASSPSLTGPQDNEKLFF.

CDR3 region: CASSPDRVNEKLFF. DNA for the CDR3: TGTGCCAGCTCACCGGACAGGGTTAATGAAAAACTGTTTTTT. The chain combines TRBV18 with TRBJ1-4; 8 bases are a match to TRBD1. V was clipped by 3 bases and J by 4 bases; unmatched bases: 1. The germline CDR1 and CDR2 sequences are KGHSH and LQKENI. This CDR3 spans 14 amino acids.